What follows describes a single T cell receptor beta chain. The germline CDR1 and CDR2 sequences are SGHTA and FQGNSA. The length of the CDR3 is 14 residues. Trimming removed 5 bases from V and 8 bases from J; junction bases left unmatched: 6. The data stem from a study of blood T cell repertoires in COVID-19. Study-wide background: Acute-phase and convalescent COVID-19 samples originated in the United States, Italy and Spain. T cells, B-cell-depleted T cells, or PBMCs supplied cDNA or gDNA.

In the original processing: It was from reference gene primer amplification that nucleated cell counts were estimated. Measured with immunoSEQ multiplex PCR; TCRdb has only the in-frame clones, and not every one. That table furnishes V, J and clone size, whereas the DNA furnished D and trimming. The table records 50,000 or so clones, around 86% of them present only once. The sequence was obtained from a man in his fifties or sixties with active COVID-19. The chain has TRBV7-2 and TRBJ1-4; 9 nucleotides line up with TRBD1. Sequenced input: peripheral blood. CDR3 amino acids: CASSPGQGGEKLFF. In nucleotides, the CDR3 is TGTGCCAGCAGCCCGGGACAGGGAGGAGAAAAACTGTTTTTT.